Sequencing of this T cell receptor beta chain was carried out in a study of blood T cell repertoires in COVID-19. Study-level background: Samples taken during acute and convalescent COVID-19 were collected in the United States, Italy and Spain. T cells, B-cell-depleted T cells, or PBMCs supplied cDNA or gDNA.

CDR1 and CDR2 (germline): MGHRA, YSYEKL. V lost 3 bases, J lost 7 bases, and 2 bases stayed unmatched. The CDR3 length is 14 residues. Produced via immunoSEQ multiplex PCR; TCRdb's table is partial and in-frame only. The table includes over 60,000 clones, roughly 85% detected once. Sequencing input: peripheral blood. The chain recombines TRBV4-1 with TRBJ1-6, with TRBD1 matching 8 bases. The clonotype originates from a man between 35 and 55 years old with acute or convalescent COVID-19. CDR3 amino acids: CASSHTGGNSPLHF. The CDR3 nucleotides are TGCGCCAGCAGCCATACAGGGGGGAATTCACCCCTCCACTTT.